A single sample is the source of the 24 T cell receptor beta chains below, sequenced in a study of human T cells and chemical hapten exposure. Time point described: pre-sensitization, week 0. Treatment denoted: therapeutic diphenylcyclopropenone sensitization with weekly scalp DPC. Each CDR3 protein gets one entry after TCRdb re-called the RACE reads with MiXCR. The sample shows some 250,000 distinct CDR3 sequences, approximately 7.5% of them seen only once. The sample was whole blood, taken in connection with sensitization to the hapten diphenylcyclopropenone (DPC). The receptors shown here come from a young man with alopecia areata. Some clones in this sample may be carry-over from other donors' samples.

This clonotype was observed a handful of times. The chain carries TRBV14 and TRBJ2-1; a possible D gene is TRBD1 (6 bases). This CDR3 is 16 amino acids long. V lost 5 bases, J lost 0 bases, and 14 bases lay in between. Germline-derived CDR1 and CDR2 are SGHDN and FVKESK. Written as DNA, the CDR3 is TGTGCCAGCAGCTCTCGACAGGAAAGCTCCTACAATGAGCAGTTCTTC. As protein: CASSSRQESSYNEQFF.

This clonotype was detected a few times. V gene TRBV5-1 combines with J gene TRBJ1-2, with D perhaps TRBD1 (6 bases). The CDR3 sequence is 15 residues long. The V and J ends lost 5 bases and 0 bases respectively, with 14 bases between them. Germline values: CDR1 SGHRS, CDR2 YFSETQ. In DNA form, the CDR3 reads TGCGCCAGCAGTCAAGGGGGGTTTTCTAACTATGGCTACACCTTC. It codes for CASSQGGFSNYGYTF.

This clonotype was counted ten times or more. The CDR3 nucleotides read TGTGCCAGCATTATCCTCGATGGGGGGGATGAGCAGTTCTTC. Encoded protein: CASIILDGGDEQFF. The J gene is TRBJ2-1, the V gene TRBV12-3 or TRBV12-4; 7 bases fit TRBD2. The junction had 11 bases not matched to a gene; V was cut back by 7 bases and J by 8 bases. The CDR3 length is 14 residues.

In its sample, this clonotype was seen many times. The genes are TRBV3-1 and TRBJ1-5; 9 bases are shared with TRBD1. The J segment lost 3 bases and the V segment lost 1 base, leaving 7 bases of the junction unmatched. The CDR3 runs to 17 residues. CDR1 and CDR2 (germline): LGHDT, YNNKEL (reference sequence). The CDR3 DNA reads as TGTGCCAGCAGCCAAGGGACAGGGGCCGAGGTCAATCAGCCCCAGCATTTT. Residues: CASSQGTGAEVNQPQHF.

This clonotype has at least ten counts. The chain has TRBV7-2 and TRBJ2-3; D is unclear. Per the germline V gene, CDR1 is SGHTA and CDR2 is FQGNSA. Trimming stripped 7 bases from V and 2 bases from J, with 13 bases between. This CDR3 is built from 14 residues. The CDR3: CASKPGPDTDTQYF. In DNA, the CDR3 is TGTGCCAGCAAACCGGGTCCCGACACAGATACGCAGTATTTT.

This clonotype was counted only a few times. The V call is TRBV29-1, the J call TRBJ1-6, with D possibly matching TRBD1 (6 bases). Germline CDR1 is SQVTM and CDR2 is ANQGSEA. The CDR3 loop spans 13 amino acids. Trimming took 4 bases from V and 8 from J, leaving 12 bases between them. The CDR3 sequence: CSVGTGQDSPLHF. For the CDR3, the DNA is TGCAGCGTTGGAACAGGGCAAGATTCACCCCTCCACTTT.

The V gene is TRBV2, the J gene TRBJ1-2; 8 bases are a match to TRBD1. Trimming took 10 bases from V and 0 from J; bases not matched to a gene: 10. The germline V gene encodes CDR1 SNHLY and CDR2 FYNNEI. The CDR3 runs 15 residues. CDR3 coding DNA: TGTGCCACCCCTTCTTGGACAGGGTCTAACTATGGCTACACCTTC. The encoded protein is CATPSWTGSNYGYTF.

This clonotype has a count of ten or more. The genes are TRBV6-2 or TRBV6-3 and TRBJ1-2; tentative D call: TRBD1 (5 bases). Trimming stripped 5 bases from V and 5 bases from J, with 18 bases between. The length of the CDR3 is 15 residues. CDR1 is MNHEY and CDR2 is SVGEGT in the germline V gene. The CDR3 reads CASSTRTQKIYGYTF. The CDR3 bases are TGTGCCAGCAGTACCCGGACACAAAAGATTTATGGCTACACCTTC.

This clonotype was seen a handful of times. The chain combines TRBV27 with TRBJ2-6; possibly TRBD1 or TRBD2 for D (6 bases each). CDR1 and CDR2 (germline): MNHEY, SMNVEV (reference sequence). This CDR3 has 18 amino acids. The V and J ends lost 6 bases and 0 bases respectively, with 18 bases between them. Here the CDR3 DNA reads TGTGCCAGCAGCGTTTGGGTTTCGGGGGCCTCTGGGGCCAACGTCCTGACTTTC. Translated: CASSVWVSGASGANVLTF.

This clonotype was observed a few times. The V call is TRBV20-1, the J call TRBJ2-3, with TRBD2 matching 11 bases. The J segment lost 11 bases and the V segment lost 2 bases, leaving 3 bases of the junction unmatched. Germline CDR1 is DFQATT and CDR2 is SNEGSKA (reference sequence). The length of the CDR3 is 12 residues. CDR3: CSARLTSGGQYF. In DNA, the CDR3 is TGCAGTGCTAGACTCACTAGCGGGGGGCAGTATTTT.

The J gene is TRBJ2-3, the V gene TRBV5-1; 7 nucleotides match TRBD1. Germline CDR1 SGHRS, CDR2 YFSETQ. The V and J ends lost 0 bases and 0 bases, in that order; junction bases with no gene match: 1. The CDR3 runs 15 residues. The CDR3 loop reads CASSLAGQSTDTQYF. For the CDR3, the DNA is TGCGCCAGCAGCTTGGCGGGACAGAGCACAGATACGCAGTATTTT.

The rearrangement uses TRBV2 and TRBJ2-4; D might be TRBD1 (5 bases). Trimming pared 3 bases from V and 0 bases from J, leaving 9 bases between. The CDR3 spans 15 residues. Germline V gene data show CDR1 as SNHLY and CDR2 as FYNNEI. CDR3 region: CASSDRDKAKNIQYF. CDR3 DNA: TGTGCCAGCAGTGACAGGGATAAAGCCAAAAACATTCAGTACTTC.

This clonotype has ten or more counts. CDR3 DNA: TGCAGTGCTAGAGGAAAAGTTCTCTATGGCTACACCTTC. Amino acids: CSARGKVLYGYTF. The V and J genes are TRBV20-1 and TRBJ1-2; D is unclear. This CDR3 has 13 amino acids. Trimming shortened V by 1 base and J by 4 bases, and 10 bases separated the two germline ends. The germline V gene encodes CDR1 DFQATT and CDR2 SNEGSKA (reference sequence).

This chain joins TRBV7-9 and TRBJ1-1; D ambiguous. Germline CDR1 reads SEHNR; CDR2 reads FQNEAQ (reference sequence). V was trimmed by 4 bases and J by 1 base, leaving 13 bases between them. The CDR3 runs to 15 residues. CDR3 amino acids: CASSSRRTPNTEAFF. The CDR3 region has the DNA TGTGCCAGCAGCTCTCGACGGACGCCGAACACTGAAGCTTTCTTT. Filled out from reference TRBV7-9 and TRBJ1-1, the complete variable domain reads DTGVSQNPRHKITKRGQNVTFRCDPISEHNRLYWYRQTLGQGPEFLTYFQNEAQLEKSRLLSDRFSAERPKGSFSTLEIQRTEQGDSAMYLCASSSRRTPNTEAFFGQGTRLTVV.

The chain links TRBV5-1 to TRBJ2-1, with D perhaps TRBD2 (6 bases). V was pared by 5 bases and J by 3 bases, with 15 bases between. CDR1 is SGHRS and CDR2 is YFSETQ in the germline V gene. The CDR3 sequence is 15 residues long. DNA of the CDR3: TGCGCCAGCAGGCCCGGGGAGGATTTCTACAATGAGCAGTTCTTC. Translation gives CASRPGEDFYNEQFF.

This rearrangement joins TRBV29-1 to TRBJ2-5, with D tentatively TRBD1 (5 bases). Trimming cost V 4 bases and J 5 bases, with 20 bases left between them. CDR3 length equals 15 residues. Germline assignment: CDR1 SQVTM and CDR2 ANQGSEA. The CDR3 sequence: CSVVPFDQGWETQYF. The CDR3 nucleotides are TGCAGCGTTGTCCCATTTGACCAGGGTTGGGAGACCCAGTACTTC.

This clonotype was counted between two and nine times. The chain has TRBV6-2 or TRBV6-3 and TRBJ2-7; 7 bases map to TRBD1. The trim removed 5 bases at V and 3 bases at J, leaving 4 bases unmatched. Germline assignment: CDR1 MNHEY and CDR2 SVGEGT. The CDR3 runs 13 residues. CDR3 amino acids: CASSPGTVYEQYV. In nucleotides, the CDR3 is TGTGCCAGCAGTCCCGGGACAGTCTACGAGCAGTACGTC.

This clonotype was found many times. The chain recombines TRBV4-3 with TRBJ2-3; 10 bases agree with TRBD2. CDR3 length: 16 residues. Germline CDR1 LGHNA, CDR2 YSLEER. Trimming at V came to 2 bases and at J to 0 bases, leaving 2 bases not matched to a gene. This CDR3 is CASSQTSGESTDTQYF. The CDR3 nucleotides read TGCGCCAGCAGCCAAACTAGCGGGGAAAGCACAGATACGCAGTATTTT.

This clonotype came up many times. The chain carries TRBV20-1 and TRBJ2-2, with 8 bases fitting TRBD2. The trim removed 1 base at V and 1 base at J, leaving 2 bases unmatched. The germline CDR1 and CDR2 sequences are DFQATT and SNEGSKA (reference sequence). The CDR3 has 15 amino acids. The CDR3 DNA reads as TGCAGTGCTAGAGTCACTAGCGGGAACACCGGGGAGCTGTTTTTT. Protein sequence: CSARVTSGNTGELFF.

This clonotype was seen at least ten times. The rearrangement joins TRBV25-1 to TRBJ2-7, with 8 bases identical to TRBD2. V lost 2 bases to trimming and J lost 3 bases; unmatched junction nucleotides: 0. The CDR3 has 13 amino acids. Per the germline V gene, CDR1 is MGHDK and CDR2 is SYGVNS. The CDR3: CASSELAGYEQYF. CDR3 nucleotide sequence: TGTGCCAGCAGTGAACTAGCGGGCTACGAGCAGTACTTC.

The rearrangement joins TRBV29-1 to TRBJ1-3, with D possibly TRBD1 on 5 matching bases. The CDR3 spans 14 residues. V lost 4 bases and J lost 2, with 12 bases in between. Germline V gene sequence: CDR1 SQVTM, CDR2 ANQGSEA. The CDR3 sequence: CSVVLSGAGNTIYF. CDR3 sequence (DNA): TGCAGCGTTGTATTATCGGGGGCTGGAAACACCATATATTTT.

The chain combines TRBV11-2 with TRBJ2-3; D is undetermined. CDR1 and CDR2 (germline): SGHAT, FQNNGV. Trimming cost V 2 bases and J 0 bases, with 6 bases left between them. CDR3 length: 14 amino acids. The CDR3 spells CASSLMRSTDTQYF. For the CDR3, the DNA is TGTGCCAGCAGCTTAATGCGTAGCACAGATACGCAGTATTTT.

This clonotype was observed a handful of times. J is TRBJ2-3 and V is TRBV6-6, with a weak D call TRBD1 (6 bases). Germline CDR1 reads MNHNY; CDR2 reads SVGAGI (reference sequence). Trimming pared 2 bases from V and 2 bases from J, leaving 14 bases between. The CDR3 totals 16 residues. The CDR3 nucleotides are TGTGCCAGCAGTTACGGTGACAGGTTGGTCACAGATACGCAGTATTTT. Translating it yields CASSYGDRLVTDTQYF.

This clonotype was observed many times. The rearrangement uses TRBV28 and TRBJ2-3, with 9 bases matching TRBD2. Per germline, CDR1 MDHEN and CDR2 SYDVKM. The CDR3 covers 18 residues. V gave up 2 bases and J gave up 2 bases; unmatched junction bases: 11. The CDR3 sequence is CASSLAGGLTTLTDTQYF. CDR3 DNA: TGTGCCAGCAGTTTAGCGGGGGGGCTTACCACTCTCACAGATACGCAGTATTTT.